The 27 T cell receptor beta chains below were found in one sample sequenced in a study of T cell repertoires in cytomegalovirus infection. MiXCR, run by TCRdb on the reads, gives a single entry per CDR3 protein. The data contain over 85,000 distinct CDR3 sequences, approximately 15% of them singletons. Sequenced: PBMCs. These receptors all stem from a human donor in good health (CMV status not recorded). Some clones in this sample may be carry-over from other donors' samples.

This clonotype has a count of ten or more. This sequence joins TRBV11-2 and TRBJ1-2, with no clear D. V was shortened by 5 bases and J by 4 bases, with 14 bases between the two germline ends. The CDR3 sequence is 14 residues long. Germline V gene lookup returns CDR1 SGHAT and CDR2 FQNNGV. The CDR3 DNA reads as TGTGCCAGCAGCCCTCAGTATTCTACCTATGGCTACACCTTC. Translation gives CASSPQYSTYGYTF.

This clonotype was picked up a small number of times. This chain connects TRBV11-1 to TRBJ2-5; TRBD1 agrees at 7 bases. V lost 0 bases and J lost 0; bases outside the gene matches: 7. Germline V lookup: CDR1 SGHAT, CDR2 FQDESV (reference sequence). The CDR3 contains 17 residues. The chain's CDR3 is CASSLAVGQPYQETQYF. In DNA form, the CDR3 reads TGTGCCAGCAGCTTAGCGGTGGGACAGCCGTACCAAGAGACCCAGTACTTC.

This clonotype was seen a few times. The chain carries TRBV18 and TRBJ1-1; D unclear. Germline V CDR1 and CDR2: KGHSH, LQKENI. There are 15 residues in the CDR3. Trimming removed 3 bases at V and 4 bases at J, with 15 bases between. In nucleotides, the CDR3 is TGTGCCAGCTCACCTCGCGGGCCCACGGGCACTGAAGCTTTCTTT. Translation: CASSPRGPTGTEAFF.

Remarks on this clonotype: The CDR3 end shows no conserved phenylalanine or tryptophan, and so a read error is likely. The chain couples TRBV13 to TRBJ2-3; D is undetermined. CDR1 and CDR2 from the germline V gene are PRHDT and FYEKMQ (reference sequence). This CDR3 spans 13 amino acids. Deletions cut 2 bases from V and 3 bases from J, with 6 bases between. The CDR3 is CASSLTQTDTQYS. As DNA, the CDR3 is TGTGCCAGCAGCTTAACCCAGACAGATACGCAGTATTCT.

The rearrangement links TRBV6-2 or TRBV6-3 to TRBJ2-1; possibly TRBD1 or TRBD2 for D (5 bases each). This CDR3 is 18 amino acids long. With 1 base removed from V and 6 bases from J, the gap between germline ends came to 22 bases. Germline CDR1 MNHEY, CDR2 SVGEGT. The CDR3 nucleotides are TGTGCCAGCAGTTACTTGACCTCAGGGAGTAAGTCGGGCAATGAGCAGTTCTTC. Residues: CASSYLTSGSKSGNEQFF.

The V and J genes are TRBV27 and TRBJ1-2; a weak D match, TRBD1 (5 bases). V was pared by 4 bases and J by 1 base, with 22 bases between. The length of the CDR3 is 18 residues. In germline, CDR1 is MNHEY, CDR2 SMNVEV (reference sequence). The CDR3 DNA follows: TGTGCCAGCAGTTCATTACCGGGGGGTAGGGGCTTTAACTATGGCTACACCTTC. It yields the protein CASSSLPGGRGFNYGYTF.

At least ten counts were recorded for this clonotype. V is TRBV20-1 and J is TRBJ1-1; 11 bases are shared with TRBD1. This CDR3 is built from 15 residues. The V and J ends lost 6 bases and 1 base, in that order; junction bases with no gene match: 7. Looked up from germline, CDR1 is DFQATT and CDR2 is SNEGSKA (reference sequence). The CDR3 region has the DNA TGCAGTGCCCTGGACAGGGGGCGGGGGAACACTGAAGCTTTCTTT. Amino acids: CSALDRGRGNTEAFF.

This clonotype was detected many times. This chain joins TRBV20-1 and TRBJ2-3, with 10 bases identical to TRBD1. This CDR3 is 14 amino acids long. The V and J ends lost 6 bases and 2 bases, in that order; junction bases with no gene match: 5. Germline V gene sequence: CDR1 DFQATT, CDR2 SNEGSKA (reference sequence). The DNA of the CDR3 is TGCAGTGCCGAGACAGGGGGCAACACAGATACGCAGTATTTT. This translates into CSAETGGNTDTQYF.

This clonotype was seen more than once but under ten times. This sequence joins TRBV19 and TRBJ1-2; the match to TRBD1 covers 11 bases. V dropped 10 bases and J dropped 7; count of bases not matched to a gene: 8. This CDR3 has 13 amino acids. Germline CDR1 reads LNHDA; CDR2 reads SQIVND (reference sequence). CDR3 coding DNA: TGTGCCACCCAGGGACAGGGGGTCTCTGGCTACACCTTC. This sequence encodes CATQGQGVSGYTF.

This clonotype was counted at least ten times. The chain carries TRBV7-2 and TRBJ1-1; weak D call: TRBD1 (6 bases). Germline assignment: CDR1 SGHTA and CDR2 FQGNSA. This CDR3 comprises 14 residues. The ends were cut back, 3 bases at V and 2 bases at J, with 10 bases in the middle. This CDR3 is CASSLKQGNTEAFF. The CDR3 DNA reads TGTGCCAGCAGCTTGAAACAGGGAAACACTGAAGCTTTCTTT.

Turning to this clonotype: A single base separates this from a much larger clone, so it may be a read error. The CDR3 here is CASSFLTGTWYTGELFF. The CDR3 DNA reads as TGTGCCAGCAGCTTCTTGACAGGGACTTGGTACACCGGGGAGCTGTTTTTT. This chain joins TRBV7-9 and TRBJ2-2; possibly TRBD1 for D (7 bases). The CDR3 has 17 amino acids. V was pared by 3 bases and J by 3 bases, with 17 bases between. Germline V gives CDR1 SEHNR, CDR2 FQNEAQ (reference sequence).

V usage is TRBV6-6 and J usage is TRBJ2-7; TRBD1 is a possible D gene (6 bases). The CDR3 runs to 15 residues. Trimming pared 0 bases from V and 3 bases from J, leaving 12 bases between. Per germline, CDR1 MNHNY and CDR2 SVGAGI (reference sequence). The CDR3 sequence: CASSYSTGPLYEQYF. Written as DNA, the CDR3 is TGTGCCAGCAGTTACTCGACAGGACCGCTCTACGAGCAGTACTTC.

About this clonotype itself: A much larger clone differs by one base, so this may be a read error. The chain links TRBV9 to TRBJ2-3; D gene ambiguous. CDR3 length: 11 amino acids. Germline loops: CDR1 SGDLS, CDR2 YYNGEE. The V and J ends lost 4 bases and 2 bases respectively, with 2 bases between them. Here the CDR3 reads CASSITDTQYF. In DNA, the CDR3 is TGTGCCAGCAGCATCACAGATACGCAGTATTTT.

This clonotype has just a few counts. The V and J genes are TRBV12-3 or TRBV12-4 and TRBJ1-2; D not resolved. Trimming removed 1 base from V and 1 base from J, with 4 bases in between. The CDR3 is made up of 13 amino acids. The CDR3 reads CASSLGLNYGYTF. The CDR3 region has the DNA TGTGCCAGCAGTTTAGGGCTTAACTATGGCTACACCTTC.

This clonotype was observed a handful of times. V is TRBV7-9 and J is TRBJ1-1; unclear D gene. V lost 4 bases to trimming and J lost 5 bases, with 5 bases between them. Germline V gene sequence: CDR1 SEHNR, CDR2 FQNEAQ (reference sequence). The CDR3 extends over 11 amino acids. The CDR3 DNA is TGTGCCAGCAGCTCGGGGACTGAAGCTTTCTTT. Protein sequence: CASSSGTEAFF.

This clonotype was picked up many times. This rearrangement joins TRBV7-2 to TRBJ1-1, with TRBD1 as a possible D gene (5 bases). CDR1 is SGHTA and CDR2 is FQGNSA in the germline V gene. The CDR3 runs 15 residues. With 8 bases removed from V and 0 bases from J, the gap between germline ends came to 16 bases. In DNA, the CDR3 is TGTGCCAGCGCCCTAGTAGGACATCTGAACACTGAAGCTTTCTTT. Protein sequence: CASALVGHLNTEAFF.

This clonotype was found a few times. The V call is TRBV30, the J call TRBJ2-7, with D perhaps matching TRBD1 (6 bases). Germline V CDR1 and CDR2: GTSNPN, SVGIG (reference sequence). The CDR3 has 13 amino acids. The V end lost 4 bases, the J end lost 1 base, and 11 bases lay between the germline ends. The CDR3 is CAWTGGQSYEQYF. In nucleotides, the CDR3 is TGTGCCTGGACCGGAGGACAGTCCTACGAGCAGTACTTC.

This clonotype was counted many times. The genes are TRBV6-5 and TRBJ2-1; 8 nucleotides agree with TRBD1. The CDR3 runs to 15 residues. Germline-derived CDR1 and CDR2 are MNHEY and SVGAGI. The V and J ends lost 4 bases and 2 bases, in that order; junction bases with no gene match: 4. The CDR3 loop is CASSLSGQAYNEQFF. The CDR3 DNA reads TGTGCCAGCAGTTTATCGGGACAGGCCTACAATGAGCAGTTCTTC.

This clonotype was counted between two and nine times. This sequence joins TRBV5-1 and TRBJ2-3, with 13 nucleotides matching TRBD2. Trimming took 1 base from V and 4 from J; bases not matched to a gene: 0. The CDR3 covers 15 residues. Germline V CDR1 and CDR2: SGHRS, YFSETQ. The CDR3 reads CASSLTSGGADTQYF. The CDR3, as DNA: TGCGCCAGCAGCTTGACTAGCGGGGGGGCAGATACGCAGTATTTT.

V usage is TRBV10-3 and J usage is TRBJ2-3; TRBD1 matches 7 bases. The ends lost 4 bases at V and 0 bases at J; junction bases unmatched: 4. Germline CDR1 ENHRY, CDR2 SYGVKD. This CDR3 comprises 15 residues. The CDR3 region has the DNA TGTGCCATCAGTGCCGGGGACAGAAGCACAGATACGCAGTATTTT. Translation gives CAISAGDRSTDTQYF.

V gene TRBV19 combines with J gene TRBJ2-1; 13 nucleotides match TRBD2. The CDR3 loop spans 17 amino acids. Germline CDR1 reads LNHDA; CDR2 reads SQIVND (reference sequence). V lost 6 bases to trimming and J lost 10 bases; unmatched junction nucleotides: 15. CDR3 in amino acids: CASSSSTSGGLGGEQFF. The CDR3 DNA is TGTGCCAGTAGCTCCTCGACTAGCGGGGGGCTGGGGGGGGAGCAGTTCTTC.

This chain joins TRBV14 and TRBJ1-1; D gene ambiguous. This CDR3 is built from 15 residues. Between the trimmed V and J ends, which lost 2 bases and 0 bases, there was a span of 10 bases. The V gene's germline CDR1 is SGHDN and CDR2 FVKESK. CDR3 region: CASSQSPEMNTEAFF. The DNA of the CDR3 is TGTGCCAGCAGCCAATCTCCGGAGATGAACACTGAAGCTTTCTTT.

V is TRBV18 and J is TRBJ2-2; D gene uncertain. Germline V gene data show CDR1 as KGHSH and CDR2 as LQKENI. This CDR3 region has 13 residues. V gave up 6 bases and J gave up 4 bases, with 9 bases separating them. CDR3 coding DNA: TGTGCCAGCTCGGGCTCACTCACCGGGGAGCTGTTTTTT. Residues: CASSGSLTGELFF.

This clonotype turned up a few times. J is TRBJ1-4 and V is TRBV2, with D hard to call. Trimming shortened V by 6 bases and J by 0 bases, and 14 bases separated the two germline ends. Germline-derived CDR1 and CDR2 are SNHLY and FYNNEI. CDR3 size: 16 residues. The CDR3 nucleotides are TGTGCCAGCAGAGGATATTCGGTCTCAACTAATGAAAAACTGTTTTTT. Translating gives CASRGYSVSTNEKLFF. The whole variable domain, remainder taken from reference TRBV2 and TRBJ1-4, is EPEVTQTPSHQVTQMGQEVILRCVPISNHLYFYWYRQILGQKVEFLVSFYNNEISEKSEIFDDQFSVERPDGSNFTLKIRSTKLEDSAMYFCASRGYSVSTNEKLFFGSGTQLSVL.

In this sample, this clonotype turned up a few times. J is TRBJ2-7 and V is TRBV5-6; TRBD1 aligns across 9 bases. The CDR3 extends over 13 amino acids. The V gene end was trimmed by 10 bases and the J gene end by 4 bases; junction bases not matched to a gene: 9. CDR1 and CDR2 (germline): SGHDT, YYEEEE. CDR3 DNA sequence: TGTGCCGTAGCCCGGGACAGGGTTTACGAGCAGTACTTC. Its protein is CAVARDRVYEQYF. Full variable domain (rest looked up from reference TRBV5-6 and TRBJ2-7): DAGVTQSPTHLIKTRGQQVTLRCSPKSGHDTVSWYQQALGQGPQFIFQYYEEEERQRGNFPDRFSGHQFPNYSSELNVNALLLGDSALYLCAVARDRVYEQYFGPGTRLTVT.

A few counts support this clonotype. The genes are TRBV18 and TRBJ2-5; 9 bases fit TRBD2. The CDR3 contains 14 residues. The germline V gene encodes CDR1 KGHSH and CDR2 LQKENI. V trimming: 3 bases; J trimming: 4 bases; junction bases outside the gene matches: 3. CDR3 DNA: TGTGCCAGCTCACCTACGACTAGCGGAGAGACCCAGTACTTC. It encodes CASSPTTSGETQYF.

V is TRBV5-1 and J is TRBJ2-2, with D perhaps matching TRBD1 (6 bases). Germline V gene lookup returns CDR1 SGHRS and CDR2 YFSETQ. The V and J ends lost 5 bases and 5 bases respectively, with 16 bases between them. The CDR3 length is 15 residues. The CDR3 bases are TGCGCCAGCAGGGGGGCGGACGGCGGGACCGGGGAGCTGTTTTTT. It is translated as CASRGADGGTGELFF.